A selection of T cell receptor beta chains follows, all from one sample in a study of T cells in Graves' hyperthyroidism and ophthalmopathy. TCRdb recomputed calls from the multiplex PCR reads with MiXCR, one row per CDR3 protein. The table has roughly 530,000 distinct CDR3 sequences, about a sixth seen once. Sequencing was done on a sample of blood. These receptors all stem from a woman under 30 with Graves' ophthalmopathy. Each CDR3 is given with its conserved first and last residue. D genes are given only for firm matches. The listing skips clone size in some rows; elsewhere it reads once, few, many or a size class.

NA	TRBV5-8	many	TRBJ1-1	TGTGCCAGCAGCTCCCGGGGGAATATGAACACTGAAGCTTTCTTT	CASSSRGNMNTEAFF
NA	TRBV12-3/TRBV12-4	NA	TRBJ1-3	TGTGCCAGCAGTTTTAGTCTGGAGATGGCCATATATTTT	CASSFSLEMAIYF
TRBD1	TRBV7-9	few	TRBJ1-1	TGTGCCAGCAGCTTAGGCTACAGGGGAGGGGAGAACACTGAAGCTTTCTTT	CASSLGYRGGENTEAFF
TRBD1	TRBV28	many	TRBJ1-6	TGTGCCAGCAGTTTATATACCCGCTCAGGGGGCCGCTATAATTCACCCCTCCACTTT	CASSLYTRSGGRYNSPLHF
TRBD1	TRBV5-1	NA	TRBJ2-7	TGCGCCAGCAGCGAGGAACAGGGGTTGTTCAACGAGCAGTACTTC	CASSEEQGLFNEQYF
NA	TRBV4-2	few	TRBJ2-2	TGTGCCAGCAGCCAAAACGACTTAGGAGGAGCCGGGGAGCTGTTTTTT	CASSQNDLGGAGELFF
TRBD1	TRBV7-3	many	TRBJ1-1	TGTGCCAGCAGCCGGAACCAGGGGGCAGCCACTGAAGCTTTCTTT	CASSRNQGAATEAFF
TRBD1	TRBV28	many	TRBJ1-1	TGTGCCAGCAGTTTACTTTCCCAGGGGGCCCTGAACACTGAAGCTTTCTTT	CASSLLSQGALNTEAFF
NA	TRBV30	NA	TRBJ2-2	TGTGCCGGGACGACGGAGAACACCGGGGAGCTGTTTTTT	CAGTTENTGELFF
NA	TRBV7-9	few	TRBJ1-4	TGTGCCAGCAGCTTAGGATCCGAAAATGAAAAACTGTTTTTT	CASSLGSENEKLFF
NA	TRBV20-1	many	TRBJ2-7	TGCAGTGCCGTCTGGAACTACGAGCAGTACTTC	CSAVWNYEQYF
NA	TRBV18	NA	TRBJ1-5	TGTGCCAGCTCTAACAGGATAAGCAATCAGCCCCAGCATTTT	CASSNRISNQPQHF
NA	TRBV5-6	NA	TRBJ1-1	TGTGCCAGCAGCTTGGGGGGGCTTGCCGGGACTGAAGCTTTCTTT	CASSLGGLAGTEAFF
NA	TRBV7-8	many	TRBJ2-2	TGTGCCAGCAGCTTAGTGGGGACACTGAACACCGGGGAGCTGTTTTTT	CASSLVGTLNTGELFF
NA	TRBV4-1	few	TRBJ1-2	TGCGCCAGCAGACACCCGGGCGGTCAAGACTATGGCTACACCTTC	CASRHPGGQDYGYTF
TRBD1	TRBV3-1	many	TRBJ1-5	TGTGCCAGCAGCCAAACAGGGGGTCATCAGCCCCAGCATTTT	CASSQTGGHQPQHF
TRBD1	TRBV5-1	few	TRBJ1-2	TGCGCCAGCAGCTTCTCCGGGACAGATGACTATGGCTACACCTTC	CASSFSGTDDYGYTF
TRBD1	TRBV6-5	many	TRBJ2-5	TGTGCCAGCAGTTACTCGACGGGACAGGGTAGAGAGACCCAGTACTTC	CASSYSTGQGRETQYF
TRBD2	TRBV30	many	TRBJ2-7	TGTGCCTGGAGACGAGCGGGAGGGCCTTACGAGCAGTACTTC	CAWRRAGGPYEQYF
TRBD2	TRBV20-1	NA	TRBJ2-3	TGCAGTGCTAGGTCCCCGGGAGGGGCTAGCGGAACAGATACGCAGTATTTT	CSARSPGGASGTDTQYF
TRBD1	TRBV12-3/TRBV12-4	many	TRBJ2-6	TGTGCCAGCAGTCCCTTCGGGACAGCCGGGGCCAACGTCCTGACTTTC	CASSPFGTAGANVLTF
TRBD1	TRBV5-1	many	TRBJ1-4	TGCGCCAGCAGCGGCGGGACAGGGAGTGAAAAACTGTTTTTT	CASSGGTGSEKLFF
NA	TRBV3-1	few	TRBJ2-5	TGTGCCAGCAGCCGGTCCCAAGAGACCCAGTACTTC	CASSRSQETQYF
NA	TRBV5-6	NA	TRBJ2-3	TGTGCCAGCAGCTTGGAATCTAGCTGGGATACGCAGTATTTT	CASSLESSWDTQYF
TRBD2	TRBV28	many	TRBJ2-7	TGTGCCAGCTGGACTAGCGGGGGAAACTACGAGCAGTACTTC	CASWTSGGNYEQYF
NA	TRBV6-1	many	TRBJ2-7	TGTGCCAGCAGTGAAGGAGTCAGGGAGCAGTACTTC	CASSEGVREQYF
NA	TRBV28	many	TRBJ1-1	TGTGCCAGCAGTGCCTGGAGAGGGGACACTGAAGCTTTCTTT	CASSAWRGDTEAFF
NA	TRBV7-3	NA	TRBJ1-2	TGTGCCAGCAGCTTAGATGTGGTCTATGGCTACACCTTC	CASSLDVVYGYTF
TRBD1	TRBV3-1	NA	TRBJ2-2	TGTGCCAGCAGCCCCGGGACAGGGGGCGGGGGGGAGCTGTTTTTT	CASSPGTGGGGELFF
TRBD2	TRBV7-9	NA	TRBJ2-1	TGTGCCAGCAGCTTAGAACTAGCGGATTTGAATGAGCAGTTCTTC	CASSLELADLNEQFF
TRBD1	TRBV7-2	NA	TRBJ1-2	TGTGCCAGCAGCATGCCGGACAGGAGGAACTATGGCTACACCTTC	CASSMPDRRNYGYTF
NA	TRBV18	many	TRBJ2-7	TGTGCCAGCTCCGAACGACAGGATAGCCACGAGCAGTACTTC	CASSERQDSHEQYF